This section outlines one TCR beta chain sequence together with its context. Its antigen is unknown. The data were produced by immunoSEQ multiplex PCR, yet TCRdb's version contains in-frame clones alone and is incomplete. The sample lists fewer than 16,000 clones; roughly 78% were seen once. This sample stems from a study of T cell repertoires in ileal Crohn's disease. Eligibility required adulthood, ileal or ileocolonic Crohn's disease and indicated ileocolonic resection. Trimming removed 2 bases at V and 4 bases at J, with 14 bases between. CDR3 length: 15 residues. Germline CDR1 is ENHRY and CDR2 is SYGVKD. Study conclusions and caveats: Sorted CD8 T cells held more high-frequency clones than CD4. Endoscopic recurrence occurred in every patient whose clonality exceeded 26.8%.

The chain is built from TRBV10-3 and TRBJ1-1, with TRBD1 as a possible D gene (6 bases). Sample: ileal tissue. The receptor comes from an adult with Crohn's disease. Here the CDR3 DNA reads TGTGCCATCAGTGAGGAGGGGGTGGTTCGCACTGAAGCTTTCTTT. Its protein is CAISEEGVVRTEAFF.